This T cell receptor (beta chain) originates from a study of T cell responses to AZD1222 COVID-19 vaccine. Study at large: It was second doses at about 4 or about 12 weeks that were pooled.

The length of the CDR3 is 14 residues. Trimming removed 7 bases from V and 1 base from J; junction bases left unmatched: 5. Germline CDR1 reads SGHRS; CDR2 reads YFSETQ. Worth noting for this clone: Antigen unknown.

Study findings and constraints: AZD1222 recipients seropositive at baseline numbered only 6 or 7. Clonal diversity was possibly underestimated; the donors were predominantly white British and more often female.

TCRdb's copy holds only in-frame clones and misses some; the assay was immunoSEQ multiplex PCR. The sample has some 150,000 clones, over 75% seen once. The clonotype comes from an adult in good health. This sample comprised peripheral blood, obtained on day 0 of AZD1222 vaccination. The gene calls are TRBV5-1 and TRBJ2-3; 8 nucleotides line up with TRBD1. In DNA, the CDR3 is TGCGCCAGCCGCAGGGGGCGAGGCACAGATACGCAGTATTTT. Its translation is CASRRGRGTDTQYF. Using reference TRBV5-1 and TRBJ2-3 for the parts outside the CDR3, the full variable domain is KAGVTQTPRYLIKTRGQQVTLSCSPISGHRSVSWYQQTPGQGLQFLFEYFSETQRNKGNFPGRFSGRQFSNSRSEMNVSTLELGDSALYLCASRRGRGTDTQYFGPGTRLTVL.